A selection of T cell receptor beta chains follows, all from one sample in a study of blood T cell repertoires in COVID-19. Data came from immunoSEQ multiplex PCR; TCRdb stores just in-frame clones and leaves some out. The sample gives tens of thousands of clones, nearly 80% of which show up once; roughly 6.7% is in the top ten. The sequenced sample consisted of peripheral blood. All receptors derive from a man between 70 and 80 years old with COVID-19, enrolled during active disease. Each CDR3 is given with its conserved first and last residue. Each record gives: clone size, V gene, J gene, CDR3 protein. A clone size is listed for some rows: how often the clone was seen (once, few, many), or a class if it is expanded.

once	TRBV12-3/TRBV12-4	TRBJ1-1	CATKNTEAFF
-	TRBV19	TRBJ2-2	CASTASGGTNTGELFF
-	TRBV5-1	TRBJ1-1	CASSLGSAVTEAFF
-	TRBV28	TRBJ1-6	CASSLTGGSSPLHF
-	TRBV6-5	TRBJ2-7	CASSSGGLEQYF
-	TRBV14	TRBJ1-4	CASSQPAGNEKLFF
few	TRBV19	TRBJ2-7	CATKGREFPYEQYF
few	TRBV6-5	TRBJ2-7	CASSPGTSHREQYF
-	TRBV3-1/TRBV3-2	TRBJ1-2	CASSQGLISDTDYGYTF
many	TRBV18	TRBJ2-1	CASSPGHYNEQFF
once	TRBV11-3	TRBJ2-1	CASSLVVSAEQFF
once	TRBV5-1	TRBJ2-7	CASTTSGRIDEQYF
many	TRBV14	TRBJ2-5	CASSHLGQRQETQYF
once	TRBV16	TRBJ1-2	CASSLSGQSNYGYTF
-	TRBV5-5	TRBJ2-1	CASSTGQIQEQFF
few	TRBV19	TRBJ1-2	CASNLGQLYGYTF
-	TRBV3-1/TRBV3-2	TRBJ2-7	CASSQEGGGRANEQYF
-	TRBV14	TRBJ2-3	CASSPLGRTGVPDTQYF
-	TRBV29-1	TRBJ2-5	CSVRGAQETQYF
-	TRBV10-2	TRBJ2-3	CASRAGDSYTDTQYF
-	TRBV11-2	TRBJ2-1	CASSQAGEYNEQFF
-	TRBV5-1	TRBJ1-5	CASSLGPAGASNQPQHF
-	TRBV7-2	TRBJ2-3	CASSSWGQTTDTQYF
few	TRBV5-1	TRBJ1-1	CASRGGQNTEAFF
-	TRBV28	TRBJ1-2	CASSFRDRVAGYTF
-	TRBV7-8	TRBJ1-2	CASSMTGSSYYGYTF
-	TRBV6-5	TRBJ1-2	CASSYGGADGYTF
-	TRBV11-2	TRBJ1-3	CASRQGSGNTIYF
-	TRBV3-1/TRBV3-2	TRBJ1-3	CASSHLDFGQSSGNTIYF
-	TRBV9	TRBJ2-3	CASSALAGDSTDTQYF
once	TRBV2	TRBJ2-3	CASSPSTDTQYF
-	TRBV9	TRBJ1-2	CASSPRDNPLTGYTF
few	TRBV5-5	TRBJ2-7	CASSLAPNRAGEQYF
-	TRBV9	TRBJ2-5	CASSPGLAGFQETQYF